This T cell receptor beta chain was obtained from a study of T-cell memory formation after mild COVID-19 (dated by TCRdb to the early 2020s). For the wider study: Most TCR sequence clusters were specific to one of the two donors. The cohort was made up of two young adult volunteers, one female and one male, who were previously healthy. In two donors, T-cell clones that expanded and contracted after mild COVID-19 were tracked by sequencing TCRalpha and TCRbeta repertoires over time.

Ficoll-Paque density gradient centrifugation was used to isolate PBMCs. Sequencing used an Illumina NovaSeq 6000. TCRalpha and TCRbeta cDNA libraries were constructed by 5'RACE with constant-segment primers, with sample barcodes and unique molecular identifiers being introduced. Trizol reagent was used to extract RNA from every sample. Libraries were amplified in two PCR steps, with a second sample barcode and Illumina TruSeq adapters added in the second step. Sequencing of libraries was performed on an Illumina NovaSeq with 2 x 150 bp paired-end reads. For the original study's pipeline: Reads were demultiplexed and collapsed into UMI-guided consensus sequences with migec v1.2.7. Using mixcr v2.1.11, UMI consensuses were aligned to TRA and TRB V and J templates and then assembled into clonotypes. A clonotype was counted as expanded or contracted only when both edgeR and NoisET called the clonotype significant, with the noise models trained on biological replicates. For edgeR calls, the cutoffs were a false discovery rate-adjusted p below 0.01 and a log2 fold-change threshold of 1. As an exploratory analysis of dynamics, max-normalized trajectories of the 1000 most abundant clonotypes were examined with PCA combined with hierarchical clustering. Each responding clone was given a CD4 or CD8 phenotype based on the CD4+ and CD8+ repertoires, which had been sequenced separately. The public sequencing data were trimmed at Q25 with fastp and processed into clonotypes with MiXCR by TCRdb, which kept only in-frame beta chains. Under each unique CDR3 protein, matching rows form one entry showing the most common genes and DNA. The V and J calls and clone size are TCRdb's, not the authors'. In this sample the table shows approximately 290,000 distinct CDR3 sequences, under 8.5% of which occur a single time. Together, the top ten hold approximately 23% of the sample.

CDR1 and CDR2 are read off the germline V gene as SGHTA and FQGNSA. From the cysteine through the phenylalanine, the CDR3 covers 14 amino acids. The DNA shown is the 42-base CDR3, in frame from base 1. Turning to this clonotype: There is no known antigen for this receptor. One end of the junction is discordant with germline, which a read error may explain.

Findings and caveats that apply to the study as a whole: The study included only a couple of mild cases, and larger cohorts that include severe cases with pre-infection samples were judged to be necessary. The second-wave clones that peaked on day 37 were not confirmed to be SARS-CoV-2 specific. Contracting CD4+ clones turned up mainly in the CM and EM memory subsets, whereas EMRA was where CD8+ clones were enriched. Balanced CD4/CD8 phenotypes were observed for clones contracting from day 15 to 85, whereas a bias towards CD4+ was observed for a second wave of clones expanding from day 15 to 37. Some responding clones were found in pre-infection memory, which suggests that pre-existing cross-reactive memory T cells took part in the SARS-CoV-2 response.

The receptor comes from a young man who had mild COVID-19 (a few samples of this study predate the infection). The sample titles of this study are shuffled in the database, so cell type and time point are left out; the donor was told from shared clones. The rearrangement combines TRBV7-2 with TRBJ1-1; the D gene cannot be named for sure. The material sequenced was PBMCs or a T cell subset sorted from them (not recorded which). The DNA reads TGTGCCAGCAGCCCCCGGGGAGGGAACCCTGAAGCTTTCTTT. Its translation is CASSPRGGNPEAFF.